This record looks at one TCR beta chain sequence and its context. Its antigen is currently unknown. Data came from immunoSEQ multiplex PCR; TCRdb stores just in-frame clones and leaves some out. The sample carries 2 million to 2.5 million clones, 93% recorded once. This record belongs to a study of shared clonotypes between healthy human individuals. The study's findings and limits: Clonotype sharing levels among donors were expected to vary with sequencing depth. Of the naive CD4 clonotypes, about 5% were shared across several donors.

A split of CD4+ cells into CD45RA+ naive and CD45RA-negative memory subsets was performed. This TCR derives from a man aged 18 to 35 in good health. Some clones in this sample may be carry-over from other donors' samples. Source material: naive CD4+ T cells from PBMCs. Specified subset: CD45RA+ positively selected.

The CDR3 DNA sequence: TGTGCCAGTAGTAAAGGACAGGAGAATAGCAATCAGCCCCAGCATTTT. It codes for CASSKGQENSNQPQHF. The chain links TRBV19 to TRBJ1-5; TRBD1 matches at 7 bases. The CDR3 runs to 16 residues. V shed 4 bases, J shed 0 bases, and the junction held 6 bases outside the gene matches. Germline V gives CDR1 LNHDA, CDR2 SQIVND (reference sequence).